This TCR beta chain was sequenced during a study of beta chain features in type 1 diabetes. Losses at the gene ends were 6 bases for V and 11 bases for J; bases not matched to a gene: 9. In germline, CDR1 is MNHNY, CDR2 SVGAGI (reference sequence). The CDR3 sequence is 13 residues long. Sorting produced populations that all topped 98% purity. Sequencing targeted expressed TCRB transcripts, as all isolated RNA had been reverse transcribed. Assay: immunoSEQ multiplex PCR; the TCRdb copy retains only in-frame clones and omits some. This sample has fewer than 30,000 clones, with about 70% found just once.

Sequences were obtained from Tregs from blood. This receptor was identified in a woman in her 40s in good health. This chain links TRBV6-6 with TRBJ1-3, with 8 bases that match TRBD1. Here the CDR3 DNA reads TGTGCCAGCAGGATGGACAGGGAGAGAGCCATATATTTT. Its protein product is CASRMDRERAIYF.